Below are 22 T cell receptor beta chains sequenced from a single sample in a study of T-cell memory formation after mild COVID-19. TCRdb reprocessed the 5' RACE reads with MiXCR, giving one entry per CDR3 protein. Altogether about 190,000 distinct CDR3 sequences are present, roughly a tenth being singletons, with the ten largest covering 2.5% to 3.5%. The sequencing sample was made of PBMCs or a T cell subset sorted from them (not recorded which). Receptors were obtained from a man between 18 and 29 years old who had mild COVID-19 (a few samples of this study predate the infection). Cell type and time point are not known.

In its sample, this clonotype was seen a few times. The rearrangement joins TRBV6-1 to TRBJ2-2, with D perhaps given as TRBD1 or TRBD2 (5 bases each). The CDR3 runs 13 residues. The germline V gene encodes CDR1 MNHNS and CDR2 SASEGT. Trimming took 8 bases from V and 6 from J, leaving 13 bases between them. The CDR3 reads CASGGRAPGELFF. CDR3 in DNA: TGTGCCAGCGGGGGTAGGGCACCCGGGGAGCTGTTTTTT.

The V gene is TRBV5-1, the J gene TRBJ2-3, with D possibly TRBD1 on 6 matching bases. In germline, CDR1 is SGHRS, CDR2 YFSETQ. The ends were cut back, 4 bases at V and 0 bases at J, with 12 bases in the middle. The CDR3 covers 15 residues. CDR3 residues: CASSQGQSSTDTQYF. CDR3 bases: TGCGCCAGCAGCCAAGGACAGTCTAGCACAGATACGCAGTATTTT.

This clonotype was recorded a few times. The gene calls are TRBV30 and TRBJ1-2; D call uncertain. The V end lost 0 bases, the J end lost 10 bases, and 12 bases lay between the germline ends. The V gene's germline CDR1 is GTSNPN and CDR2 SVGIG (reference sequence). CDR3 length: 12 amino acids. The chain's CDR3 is CAWSVRLQNYTF. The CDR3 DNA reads TGTGCCTGGAGTGTACGTCTGCAGAACTACACCTTC.

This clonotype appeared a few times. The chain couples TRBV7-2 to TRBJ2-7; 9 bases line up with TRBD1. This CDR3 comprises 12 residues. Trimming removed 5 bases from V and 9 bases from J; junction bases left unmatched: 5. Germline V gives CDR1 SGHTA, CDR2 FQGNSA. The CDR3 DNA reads TGTGCCAGCAGCAATGACAGGGGGAGGCAGTACGTC. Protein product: CASSNDRGRQYV.

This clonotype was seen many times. In nucleotides, the CDR3 is TGTGCCAGCAGCTTAGGTTCTAGCACAGATACGCAGTATTTT. This gives the protein CASSLGSSTDTQYF. The V and J genes are TRBV7-7 and TRBJ2-3; D is undetermined. Germline V gives CDR1 SSHAT, CDR2 FNYEAQ (reference sequence). V was pared by 1 base and J by 0 bases, with 5 bases between. The CDR3 is 14 amino acids.

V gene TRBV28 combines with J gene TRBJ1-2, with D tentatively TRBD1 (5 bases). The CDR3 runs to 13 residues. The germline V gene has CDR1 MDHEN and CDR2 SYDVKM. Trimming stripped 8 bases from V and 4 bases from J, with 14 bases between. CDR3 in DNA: TGTGCCAGCTGCGTCGACAGTCTCTATGGCTACACCTTC. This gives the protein CASCVDSLYGYTF.

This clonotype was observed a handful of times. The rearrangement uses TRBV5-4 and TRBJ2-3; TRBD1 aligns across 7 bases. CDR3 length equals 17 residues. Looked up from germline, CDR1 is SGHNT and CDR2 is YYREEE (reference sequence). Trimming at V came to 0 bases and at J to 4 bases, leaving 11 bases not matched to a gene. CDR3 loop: CASSLGAGGIMADTQYF. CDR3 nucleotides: TGTGCCAGCAGCTTGGGGGCAGGGGGTATAATGGCAGATACGCAGTATTTT.

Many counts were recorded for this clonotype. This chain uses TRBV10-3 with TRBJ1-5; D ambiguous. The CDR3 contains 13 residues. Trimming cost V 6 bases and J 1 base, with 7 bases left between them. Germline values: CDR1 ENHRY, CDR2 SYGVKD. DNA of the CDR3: TGTGCCATCAGAGCCCAGAGCAATCAGCCCCAGCATTTT. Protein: CAIRAQSNQPQHF.

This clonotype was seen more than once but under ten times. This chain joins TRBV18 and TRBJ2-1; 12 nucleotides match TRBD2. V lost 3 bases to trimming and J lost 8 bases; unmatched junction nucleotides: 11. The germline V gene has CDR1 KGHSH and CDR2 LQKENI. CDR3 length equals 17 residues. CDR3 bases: TGTGCCAGCTCACCCTCTCCGGCTAGCGGGGGGGCCCATGAGCAGTTCTTC. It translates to CASSPSPASGGAHEQFF.

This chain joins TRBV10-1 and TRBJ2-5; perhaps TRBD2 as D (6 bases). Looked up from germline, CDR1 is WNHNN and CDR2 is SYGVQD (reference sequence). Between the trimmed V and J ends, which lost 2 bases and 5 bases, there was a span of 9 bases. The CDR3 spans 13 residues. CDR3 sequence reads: CASSERRVETQYF. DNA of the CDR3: TGCGCCAGCAGTGAGAGGAGGGTTGAGACCCAGTACTTC.

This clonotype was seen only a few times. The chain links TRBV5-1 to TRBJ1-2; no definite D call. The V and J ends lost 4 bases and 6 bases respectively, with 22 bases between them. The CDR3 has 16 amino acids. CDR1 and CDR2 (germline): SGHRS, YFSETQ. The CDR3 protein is CASSRITGPQLDGYTF. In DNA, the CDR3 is TGCGCCAGCAGCCGAATTACCGGGCCTCAACTCGATGGCTACACCTTC.

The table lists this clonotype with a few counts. CDR3 sequence reads: CSAPPGTGNTEAFF. In DNA form, the CDR3 reads TGCAGTGCACCACCCGGGACAGGGAACACTGAAGCTTTCTTT. This chain connects TRBV20-1 to TRBJ1-1, with 8 nucleotides matching TRBD1. The CDR3 runs to 14 residues. Germline values: CDR1 DFQATT, CDR2 SNEGSKA (reference sequence). V gave up 6 bases and J gave up 1 base; unmatched junction bases: 7.

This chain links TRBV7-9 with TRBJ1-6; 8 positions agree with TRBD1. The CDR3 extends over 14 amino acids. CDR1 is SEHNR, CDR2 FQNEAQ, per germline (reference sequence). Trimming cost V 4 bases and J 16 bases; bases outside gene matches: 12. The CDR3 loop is CASSSGQGGSLLHF. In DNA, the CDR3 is TGTGCCAGCAGCTCCGGACAGGGAGGGTCACTTCTCCACTTT. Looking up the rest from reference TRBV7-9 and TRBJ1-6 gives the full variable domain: DTGVSQNPRHKITKRGQNVTFRCDPISEHNRLYWYRQTLGQGPEFLTYFQNEAQLEKSRLLSDRFSAERPKGSFSTLEIQRTEQGDSAMYLCASSSGQGGSLLHFGNGTRLTVT.

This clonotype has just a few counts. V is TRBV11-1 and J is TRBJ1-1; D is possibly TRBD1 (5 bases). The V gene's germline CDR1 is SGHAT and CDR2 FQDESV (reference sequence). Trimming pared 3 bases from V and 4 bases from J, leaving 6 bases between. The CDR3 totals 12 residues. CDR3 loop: CASSFGGTEAFF. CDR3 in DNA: TGTGCCAGCAGCTTCGGGGGCACTGAAGCTTTCTTT.

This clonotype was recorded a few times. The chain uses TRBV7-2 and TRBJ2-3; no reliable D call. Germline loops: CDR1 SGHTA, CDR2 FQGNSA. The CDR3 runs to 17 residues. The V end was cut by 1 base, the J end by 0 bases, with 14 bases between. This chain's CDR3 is CASSLVSVYTSTDTQYF. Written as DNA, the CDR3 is TGTGCCAGCAGCTTAGTCTCGGTGTACACTAGCACAGATACGCAGTATTTT.

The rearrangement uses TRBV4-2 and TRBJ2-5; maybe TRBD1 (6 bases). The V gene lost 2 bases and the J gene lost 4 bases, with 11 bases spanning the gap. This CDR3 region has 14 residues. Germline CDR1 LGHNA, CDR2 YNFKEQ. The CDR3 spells CASSQLGRGETQYF. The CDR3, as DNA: TGTGCCAGCAGCCAATTGGGCAGGGGAGAGACCCAGTACTTC.

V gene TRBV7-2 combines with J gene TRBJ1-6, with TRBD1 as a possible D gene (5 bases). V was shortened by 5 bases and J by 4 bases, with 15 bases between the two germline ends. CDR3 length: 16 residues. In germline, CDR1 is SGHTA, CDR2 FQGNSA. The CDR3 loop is CASSERGGEYNSPLHF. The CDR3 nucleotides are TGTGCCAGCAGCGAAAGAGGAGGGGAATATAATTCACCCCTCCACTTT.

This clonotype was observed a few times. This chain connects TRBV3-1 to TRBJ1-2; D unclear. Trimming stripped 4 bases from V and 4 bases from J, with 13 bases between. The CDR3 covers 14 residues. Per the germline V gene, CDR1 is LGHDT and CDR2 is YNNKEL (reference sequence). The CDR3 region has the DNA TGTGCCAGCAGCCGGACTGGGAGCGGCTATGGCTACACCTTC. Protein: CASSRTGSGYGYTF.

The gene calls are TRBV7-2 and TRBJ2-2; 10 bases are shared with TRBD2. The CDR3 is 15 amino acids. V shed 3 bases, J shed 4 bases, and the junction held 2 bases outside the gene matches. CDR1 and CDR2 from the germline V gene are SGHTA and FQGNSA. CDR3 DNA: TGTGCCAGCAGCTTTACTAGCGGGATCACCGGGGAGCTGTTTTTT. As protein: CASSFTSGITGELFF.

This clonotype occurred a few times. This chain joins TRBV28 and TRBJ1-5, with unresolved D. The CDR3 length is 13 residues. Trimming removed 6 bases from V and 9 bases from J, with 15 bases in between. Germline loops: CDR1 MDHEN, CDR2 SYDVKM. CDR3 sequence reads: CASSLLVARPQHF. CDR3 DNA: TGTGCCAGCAGCCTCCTGGTAGCCCGGCCCCAGCATTTT.

CDR3 protein: CASSLMGGRETQYF. The CDR3 region has the DNA TGTGCCAGCAGTTTGATGGGGGGCAGGGAGACCCAGTACTTC. The V call is TRBV12-3 or TRBV12-4, the J call TRBJ2-5; perhaps D is TRBD1 or TRBD2 (6 bases each). The length of the CDR3 is 14 residues. With 3 bases removed from V and 5 bases from J, the gap between germline ends came to 13 bases.

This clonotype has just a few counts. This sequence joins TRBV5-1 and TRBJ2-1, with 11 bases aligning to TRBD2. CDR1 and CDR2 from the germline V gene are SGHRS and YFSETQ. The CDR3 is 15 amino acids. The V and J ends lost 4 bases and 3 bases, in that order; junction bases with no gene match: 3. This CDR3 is CASSLAGGLYNEQFF. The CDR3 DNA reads TGCGCCAGCAGCCTAGCGGGGGGCCTCTACAATGAGCAGTTCTTC.